The T cell receptor beta chain described here comes from a study of blood T cells in healthy people across ages. The CDR3 length is 16 residues. Per the germline V gene, CDR1 is SGHRS and CDR2 is YFSETQ. The V gene lost 2 bases and the J gene lost 4 bases, with 18 bases spanning the gap. This clonotype was observed once. Alongside a J-beta primer mix, a sample-barcoded 5' primer served in a second PCR lasting about 7 to 11 cycles. TCRdb called the 5' RACE reads again in MiXCR, with one record for every CDR3 protein. Of roughly 1,800,000 distinct CDR3 sequences in the sample, approximately 50% were seen once.

The chain couples TRBV5-1 to TRBJ2-5; D is possibly TRBD2 (7 bases). The specimen sequenced was blood. The sequence was collected from a woman in her forties in good health. CDR3 nucleotides: TGCGCCAGCAGCTTCGACCGAGGGGGGGAAGGAGAGACCCAGTACTTC. Encoded protein: CASSFDRGGEGETQYF.